The rows below give T cell receptor beta chains drawn from one sample of a study of beta chain features in type 1 diabetes. The protocol was immunoSEQ multiplex PCR, while the TCRdb copy is restricted to in-frame clones and leaves out a portion. The sample records about 130,000 clones, nearly 9.5% being singletons. The sample was central memory CD4+ T cells from blood. The source of these receptors is a man younger than 30 in good health. CDR3s include the opening cysteine and the closing phenylalanine or tryptophan. The order of the fields is V gene, clone size, J gene, D gene, CDR3 protein, CDR3 DNA. D genes are given only for firm matches. The size entry is marked missing in some rows and otherwise reads once, few, many or a size class.

TRBV7-2	-	TRBJ1-2	TRBD1	CASTERAGGANYGYTF	TGTGCCAGCACGGAGAGGGCAGGGGGCGCCAACTATGGCTACACCTTC
TRBV6-6	few	TRBJ2-5	-	CAGRRRPQETQYF	TGTGCCGGGCGACGCAGACCTCAAGAGACCCAGTACTTC
TRBV7-2	-	TRBJ1-5	-	CASSPSGLGHQPQHF	TGTGCCAGCAGCCCGAGCGGGCTGGGACATCAGCCCCAGCATTTT
TRBV6-5	-	TRBJ2-2	-	CASSLQQLTGELFF	TGTGCCAGCAGTTTGCAACAGCTCACCGGGGAGCTGTTTTTT
TRBV27	few	TRBJ1-1	-	CAVRGTGNHEAFF	TGTGCCGTCAGGGGAACAGGAAATCATGAAGCTTTCTTT
TRBV9	-	TRBJ2-5	-	CASSPGTPQETQYF	TGTGCCAGCAGCCCCGGGACACCCCAAGAGACCCAGTACTTC
TRBV7-2	many	TRBJ2-7	-	CASSLVSGGASYEQYF	TGTGCCAGCAGCTTAGTTTCAGGCGGGGCGTCCTACGAGCAGTACTTC
TRBV28	-	TRBJ1-6	-	CASSLLGGSYNSPLHF	TGTGCCAGCAGTTTACTCGGAGGCTCCTATAATTCACCCCTCCACTTT
TRBV19	few	TRBJ2-1	TRBD1	CASGTVDATNNEQFF	TGTGCCAGTGGGACAGTTGACGCTACAAACAATGAGCAGTTCTTC
TRBV27	few	TRBJ1-4	-	CASSLLRSGRTNEKLFF	TGTGCCAGCAGTTTATTGCGTTCCGGCAGGACTAATGAAAAACTGTTTTTT
TRBV4-1	few	TRBJ2-7	-	CASSQDGGGGYEQYF	TGCGCCAGCAGCCAAGACGGAGGGGGCGGGTACGAGCAGTACTTC
TRBV18	-	TRBJ2-7	TRBD1	CASSPPFGDRAYEQYF	TGTGCCAGCTCACCACCTTTTGGGGACAGAGCCTACGAGCAGTACTTC
TRBV4-1	-	TRBJ2-3	-	CASSQTPLRDSSTDTQYF	TGCGCCAGCAGCCAGACGCCGCTCAGGGACTCTAGCACAGATACGCAGTATTTT
TRBV18	few	TRBJ1-2	TRBD1	CASSPGQGYGYTF	TGTGCCAGCTCACCGGGACAGGGCTATGGCTACACCTTC
TRBV12-5	few	TRBJ2-3	TRBD1	CASANRQGRQTISTDTQYF	TGTGCTAGTGCCAACCGACAGGGGCGACAGACGATTAGCACAGATACGCAGTATTTT
TRBV4-2	-	TRBJ2-1	-	CASSQDIGSYNEQFF	TGTGCCAGCAGCCAAGATATCGGCTCCTACAATGAGCAGTTCTTC
TRBV7-2	-	TRBJ1-6	-	CASSPQADGSPLHF	TGTGCCAGCAGCCCTCAGGCAGACGGTTCACCCCTCCACTTT
TRBV4-2	-	TRBJ1-5	-	CASSQVAGPQHF	TGTGCCAGCAGCCAAGTGGCGGGGCCCCAGCATTTT
TRBV4-2	many	TRBJ1-4	-	CASSQFGQANEKLFF	TGTGCCAGCAGCCAATTTGGGCAGGCTAATGAAAAACTGTTTTTT
TRBV23-1	many	TRBJ1-2	TRBD1	CASSHLDRGQCGYGYTF	TGCGCCAGCAGTCATTTGGACAGGGGGCAATGCGGCTATGGCTACACCTTC
TRBV6-5	-	TRBJ2-7	TRBD1	CASTDDRGNEQYF	TGTGCCAGTACAGATGACAGGGGAAACGAGCAGTACTTC
TRBV30	-	TRBJ2-3	-	CAWASETASSTTSTDTQYF	TGTGCCTGGGCCAGTGAGACGGCCAGTTCCACTACTAGCACAGATACGCAGTATTTT
TRBV7-2	few	TRBJ2-7	TRBD1	CASSLAPGQGGYEQYF	TGTGCCAGCAGCTTAGCCCCGGGACAGGGCGGATACGAGCAGTACTTC
TRBV6-5	few	TRBJ2-7	TRBD1	CASMLGTGDYEQYF	TGTGCCAGCATGCTCGGGACAGGGGATTACGAGCAGTACTTC
TRBV19	-	TRBJ1-1	-	CASTGWTEAFF	TGTGCCAGTACAGGGTGGACTGAAGCTTTCTTT
TRBV7-2	many	TRBJ2-3	TRBD2	CASSFIAGGSDTQYF	TGTGCCAGCAGCTTCATAGCGGGGGGTTCAGATACGCAGTATTTT
TRBV11-2	-	TRBJ1-1	-	CASSTRYQDTEAFF	TGTGCCAGCAGCACCCGCTATCAGGACACTGAAGCTTTCTTT
TRBV4-2	few	TRBJ2-3	-	CASSQGVGTSTDTQYF	TGTGCCAGCAGCCAAGGAGTGGGGACTAGCACAGATACGCAGTATTTT
TRBV27	-	TRBJ2-1	TRBD1	CAIAPQGARNEQFF	TGTGCCATCGCCCCCCAGGGGGCGCGTAATGAGCAGTTCTTC
TRBV4-3	-	TRBJ2-1	TRBD1	CASSRTGGSYNEQFF	TGCGCCAGCAGCCGAACAGGGGGCTCCTACAATGAGCAGTTCTTC
TRBV10-3	few	TRBJ1-2	TRBD1	CAISDARGEKDYGYTF	TGTGCCATCAGTGATGCCAGGGGGGAAAAAGACTATGGCTACACCTTC
TRBV15	-	TRBJ2-2	TRBD1	CATRAGQGRGNTGELFF	TGTGCCACCAGAGCGGGACAGGGTAGGGGAAACACCGGGGAGCTGTTTTTT
TRBV6-1	few	TRBJ1-5	TRBD1	CASSTGTDSNQPQHF	TGTGCCAGCAGTACCGGGACAGACAGCAATCAGCCCCAGCATTTT
TRBV9	-	TRBJ1-1	-	CASSGMGSTEAFF	TGTGCCAGCAGCGGTATGGGGAGTACTGAAGCTTTCTTT
TRBV10-3	few	TRBJ2-7	TRBD1	CAITPGQPSSYEQYF	TGTGCCATCACTCCGGGACAGCCCAGCTCCTACGAGCAGTACTTC